This record covers a single T cell receptor beta chain. Its specificity is unknown. This sample stems from a study of T cell clonotyping in hematopoietic cell transplantation. Points from the study as a whole: CD4 and CD8 repertoire contributions could not be separated without sorting.

Assay used: immunoSEQ multiplex PCR; TCRdb lists only in-frame clones, some missing. The sample lists 13,000 or so clones, around 90% occurring once. The CDR3 has 14 amino acids. Per germline, CDR1 MGHRA and CDR2 YSYEKL. V was clipped by 1 base and J by 7 bases, with 13 bases between them. The sequenced sample was peripheral blood mononuclear cells. The chain joins TRBV4-1 to TRBJ1-1; possibly TRBD1 for D (6 bases). The clonotype was recovered from a man aged 30-40 years in good health. Some clones in this sample may be carry-over from other donors' samples. The CDR3 sequence is CASSQGPAGDEAFF. DNA for the CDR3: TGCGCCAGCAGCCAAGGCCCAGCAGGGGATGAAGCTTTCTTT.